These 25 T cell receptor beta chains were all obtained from the same sample, sequenced in a study of blood T cell repertoires in COVID-19. Sequencing used immunoSEQ multiplex PCR; TCRdb keeps in-frame clones, though not all of them. In the table there are 300,000 to 400,000 clones, more than 70% of which are singletons. The sequencing sample was made of peripheral blood. The receptors shown here come from an older woman with COVID-19, enrolled during active disease.

In the case of this clone: Other DNA variants within this sample encode the same CDR3. The chain uses TRBV5-1 and TRBJ1-1; TRBD1 agrees at 8 bases. J lost 5 bases, V lost 4 bases, and 7 bases had no gene match. Germline loops: CDR1 SGHRS, CDR2 YFSETQ. The CDR3 is 14 residues long. The CDR3 nucleotides are TGCGCCAGCAGCCTAGGACAGGGTGGTACTGAAGCTTTCTTT. Amino acid sequence: CASSLGQGGTEAFF.

The V and J genes are TRBV19 and TRBJ2-7, with D possibly being TRBD1 (6 bases). Deletions cut 6 bases from V and 6 bases from J, with 18 bases between. Germline V gene data show CDR1 as LNHDA and CDR2 as SQIVND (reference sequence). The CDR3 spans 14 residues. CDR3 nucleotide sequence: TGTGCCAGTAGAGCACAGGGCGCCCTTTCCGAGCAGTACTTC. It specifies CASRAQGALSEQYF.

CDR3 bases: TGTGCCAGCAGCGTAGGGGCTGATAATGAAAAACTGTTTTTT. It yields the protein CASSVGADNEKLFF. The chain couples TRBV9 to TRBJ1-4; unclear D gene. Germline V gene sequence: CDR1 SGDLS, CDR2 YYNGEE. V dropped 0 bases and J dropped 4 bases, with 7 bases sitting between them. The CDR3 is made up of 14 amino acids.

The V gene is TRBV5-1, the J gene TRBJ2-7; 9 nucleotides agree with TRBD1. Germline loops: CDR1 SGHRS, CDR2 YFSETQ. This CDR3 spans 14 amino acids. The V segment lost 3 bases and the J segment 7 bases; nucleotides outside the gene matches: 8. CDR3 nucleotides: TGCGCCAGCAGCTCAGGGACAGGGACGGGAGAGCAGTACTTC. It codes for CASSSGTGTGEQYF. Using reference TRBV5-1 and TRBJ2-7 for the parts outside the CDR3, the full variable domain is KAGVTQTPRYLIKTRGQQVTLSCSPISGHRSVSWYQQTPGQGLQFLFEYFSETQRNKGNFPGRFSGRQFSNSRSEMNVSTLELGDSALYLCASSSGTGTGEQYFGPGTRLTVT.

The chain is built from TRBV6-5 and TRBJ1-1, with no clear D. Germline V lookup: CDR1 MNHEY, CDR2 SVGAGI. The CDR3 is 14 residues long. Trimming cost V 2 bases and J 1 base, with 8 bases left between them. The CDR3 loop reads CASSYRAGNTEAFF. The DNA of the CDR3 is TGTGCCAGCAGTTACCGGGCGGGGAACACTGAAGCTTTCTTT.

V is TRBV5-1 and J is TRBJ2-2; 7 bases are shared with TRBD1. CDR3 size: 16 residues. V trimming: 7 bases; J trimming: 4 bases; junction bases outside the gene matches: 13. Germline V CDR1 and CDR2: SGHRS, YFSETQ. The CDR3 DNA reads as TGCGCCAGCTTCAAAGGGGACAGCGCGGGCACCGGGGAGCTGTTTTTT. Protein: CASFKGDSAGTGELFF. The entire variable domain, with the rest obtained from reference TRBV5-1 and TRBJ2-2, is as follows: KAGVTQTPRYLIKTRGQQVTLSCSPISGHRSVSWYQQTPGQGLQFLFEYFSETQRNKGNFPGRFSGRQFSNSRSEMNVSTLELGDSALYLCASFKGDSAGTGELFFGEGSRLTVL.

This rearrangement joins TRBV5-1 to TRBJ2-7; D possibly corresponds to TRBD2 (5 bases). V shed 6 bases and J shed 6 bases, with 19 bases lying between them. The CDR3 runs to 14 residues. Germline V gives CDR1 SGHRS, CDR2 YFSETQ. CDR3 in amino acids: CASTTGKSLGEQYF. CDR3 bases: TGCGCCAGCACTACGGGAAAAAGTTTAGGCGAGCAGTACTTC.

In its sample, this clone was seen once. DNA for the CDR3: TGTGCCAGCAGGATCCAATCGTTGGGGCTCTCTGGGGCCAACGTCCTGACTTTC. Protein sequence: CASRIQSLGLSGANVLTF. The rearrangement joins TRBV28 to TRBJ2-6, with TRBD1 as a possible D gene (5 bases). The germline V and J ends were trimmed by 6 bases and 0 bases, with 18 bases remaining between them. Germline V gene sequence: CDR1 MDHEN, CDR2 SYDVKM. The CDR3 is 18 residues long. The whole variable domain, remainder taken from reference TRBV28 and TRBJ2-6, is DVKVTQSSRYLVKRTGEKVFLECVQDMDHENMFWYRQDPGLGLRLIYFSYDVKMKEKGDIPEGYSVSREKKERFSLILESASTNQTSMYLCASRIQSLGLSGANVLTFGAGSRLTVL.

V is TRBV18 and J is TRBJ1-2; perhaps TRBD1 as D (5 bases). The CDR3 spans 12 residues. V lost 3 bases and J 8 bases, leaving 10 bases between the germline ends. Germline lookup yields CDR1 KGHSH and CDR2 LQKENI. The CDR3: CASSPPGHGYTF. The CDR3 region has the DNA TGTGCCAGCTCACCCCCCGGACACGGCTACACCTTC.

The V call is TRBV18, the J call TRBJ1-1, with 8 bases aligning to TRBD1. The CDR3 is 14 residues long. J gave up 4 bases and V 5 bases, and 6 bases lay outside the gene matches. Germline V gene lookup returns CDR1 KGHSH and CDR2 LQKENI. CDR3 protein: CASSEQGGGTEAFF. The DNA of the CDR3 is TGTGCCAGCTCAGAACAGGGGGGAGGCACTGAAGCTTTCTTT.

The genes are TRBV5-1 and TRBJ1-2; TRBD1 agrees at 8 bases. V trimming: 6 bases; J trimming: 1 base; junction bases outside the gene matches: 11. The CDR3 length is 16 residues. The germline CDR1 and CDR2 sequences are SGHRS and YFSETQ. The CDR3 DNA follows: TGCGCCAGCACTGAAACCGGGACAGGCCGTAACTATGGCTACACCTTC. This encodes CASTETGTGRNYGYTF.

The V call is TRBV6-5, the J call TRBJ1-1; the D is unclear. This CDR3 has 13 amino acids. V was clipped by 5 bases and J by 4 bases, with 11 bases between them. Germline CDR1 MNHEY, CDR2 SVGAGI. CDR3 in DNA: TGTGCCAGCAGTAAGAGGCGATCCACTGAAGCTTTCTTT. It encodes CASSKRRSTEAFF.

This clone turned up a few times. The chain has TRBV25-1 and TRBJ1-6; D gene ambiguous. V shed 6 bases and J shed 7 bases, with 13 bases lying between them. Germline CDR1 reads MGHDK; CDR2 reads SYGVNS. The CDR3 has 14 amino acids. The CDR3 nucleotides are TGTGCCAGCAGCCCGAATTACATGAATTCACCCCTCCACTTT. Protein: CASSPNYMNSPLHF.

The CDR3 region has the DNA TGTGCCACCAGCAGAACGGGAAATTACGAGCAGTACTTC. As protein: CATSRTGNYEQYF. This chain links TRBV15 with TRBJ2-7; TRBD2 is a possible D gene (5 bases). The CDR3 runs to 13 residues. V lost 2 bases and J lost 4, with 9 bases in between. Germline CDR1 and CDR2: LNHNV and YYDKDF (reference sequence).

The chain uses TRBV7-8 and TRBJ1-1, with no clear D. Per the germline V gene, CDR1 is SGHVS and CDR2 is FQNEAQ. V lost 4 bases to trimming and J lost 0 bases, with 9 bases between them. This CDR3 is 14 amino acids long. The CDR3 bases are TGTGCCAGCAGCTCCTGGACTGTGAACACTGAAGCTTTCTTT. Encoded protein: CASSSWTVNTEAFF.

The chain is built from TRBV5-1 and TRBJ2-3; D not resolved. The germline gives CDR1 SGHRS, CDR2 YFSETQ. V was trimmed by 2 bases and J by 12 bases, leaving 13 bases between them. This CDR3 comprises 12 residues. The CDR3 bases are TGCGCCAGCAGCTTTGACTCCGGTAGCCAGTATTTT. Protein: CASSFDSGSQYF.

The chain combines TRBV23-1 with TRBJ2-7; TRBD2 aligns across 7 bases. TRBV23-1 is identified as an open reading frame with a role that is uncertain. This CDR3 has 14 amino acids. Trimming took 6 bases from V and 1 from J; bases not matched to a gene: 6. The CDR3 loop is CASRKGRGSYEQYF. CDR3 nucleotides: TGCGCCAGCAGGAAAGGGCGGGGGTCCTACGAGCAGTACTTC.

The chain is built from TRBV19 and TRBJ1-1, with D unresolved. Looked up from germline, CDR1 is LNHDA and CDR2 is SQIVND (reference sequence). The CDR3 has 13 amino acids. V lost 7 bases, J lost 6 bases, and 15 bases lay in between. CDR3 nucleotide sequence: TGTGCCAGTATCCCCCGGGGTGGCTCTGAAGCTTTCTTT. Encoded protein: CASIPRGGSEAFF.

This chain connects TRBV28 to TRBJ2-3; 7 bases align to TRBD2. V lost 6 bases to trimming and J lost 5 bases; unmatched junction nucleotides: 8. CDR3 length: 14 amino acids. Per the germline V gene, CDR1 is MDHEN and CDR2 is SYDVKM. The CDR3: CASRGGGIGDTQYF. CDR3 in DNA: TGTGCCAGCAGGGGGGGAGGGATTGGAGATACGCAGTATTTT.

The V call is TRBV7-2, the J call TRBJ2-5; tentative D call: TRBD1 (5 bases). This CDR3 comprises 15 residues. Germline V gene data show CDR1 as SGHTA and CDR2 as FQGNSA. The V and J ends lost 1 base and 5 bases respectively, with 14 bases between them. The CDR3 spells CASSLGFQGGETQYF. The DNA of the CDR3 is TGTGCCAGCAGCTTAGGGTTCCAGGGTGGGGAGACCCAGTACTTC.

With respect to this clone: Additional DNA sequences in this sample encode the identical CDR3. V is TRBV2 and J is TRBJ2-7, with 10 bases fitting TRBD1. This CDR3 spans 13 amino acids. Germline V lookup: CDR1 SNHLY, CDR2 FYNNEI. J was trimmed by 3 bases and V by 5 bases; bases with no gene match: 1. The CDR3 spells CASSRDRGYEQYF. Written as DNA, the CDR3 is TGTGCCAGCAGTAGGGACAGGGGCTACGAGCAGTACTTC.

The chain is built from TRBV5-5 and TRBJ2-7; TRBD1 might be the D (6 bases). The CDR3 runs 13 residues. The V end lost 4 bases, the J end lost 2 bases, and 10 bases lay between the germline ends. The germline CDR1 and CDR2 sequences are SGHKS and YYEKEE (reference sequence). CDR3 region: CASSITGTYEQYF. The CDR3 nucleotides are TGTGCCAGCAGCATTACAGGGACCTACGAGCAGTACTTC. Full variable domain (outside the CDR3, taken from reference TRBV5-5 and TRBJ2-7): DAGVTQSPTHLIKTRGQQVTLRCSPISGHKSVSWYQQVLGQGPQFIFQYYEKEERGRGNFPDRFSARQFPNYSSELNVNALLLGDSALYLCASSITGTYEQYFGPGTRLTVT.

The chain recombines TRBV4-2 with TRBJ2-4, with 7 bases fitting TRBD2. The CDR3 spans 15 residues. Trimming at V came to 3 bases and at J to 2 bases, leaving 4 bases not matched to a gene. Germline V gene sequence: CDR1 LGHNA, CDR2 YNFKEQ. The CDR3 region is CASSHRLAPKNIQYF. In DNA, the CDR3 is TGTGCCAGCAGCCACCGACTAGCCCCCAAAAACATTCAGTACTTC.

This chain links TRBV13 with TRBJ1-1; D remains unclear. The germline gives CDR1 PRHDT, CDR2 FYEKMQ (reference sequence). V gave up 2 bases and J gave up 1 base, with 5 bases separating them. The CDR3 consists of 13 residues. In nucleotides, the CDR3 is TGTGCCAGCAGCTTACGGGGGAACACTGAAGCTTTCTTT. Amino acid sequence: CASSLRGNTEAFF.

V is TRBV11-2 and J is TRBJ1-1; TRBD1 aligns across 7 bases. The CDR3 runs to 13 residues. The V gene's germline CDR1 is SGHAT and CDR2 FQNNGV. The J segment lost 11 bases and the V segment lost 5 bases, leaving 11 bases of the junction unmatched. The DNA of the CDR3 is TGTGCCAGCAGCAGTACAGACAGGGTTGGGGCTTTCTTT. Translating it yields CASSSTDRVGAFF.